This TCR beta chain was obtained from a study of shared clonotypes between healthy human individuals. About the study: Each donor's CD4 naive and CD4 memory cells filled three plates apiece, CD8 naive two, and CD8 memory one.

Looked up from germline, CDR1 is SGHVS and CDR2 is FQNEAQ. V lost 8 bases and J lost 3; bases outside the gene matches: 12. The CDR3 runs 16 residues. Study-level results: Non-shared clonotypes showed lower generation probabilities than clonotypes common to all four donors.

Every immunoSEQ plate was one replicate of a subset's evenly spread DNA. Sequencing used immunoSEQ multiplex PCR; TCRdb keeps in-frame clones, though not all of them. The sample gives a few million clones, over 85% of which show up once; approximately 1.7% is in the top ten. Notes on this clone: Its antigen is unidentified.

The naive CD8 population came from CD45RO-negative cells selected for CCR7, without terminally differentiated effector memory CD45RA+ cells. The origin of this receptor is a man between 18 and 35 years old in good health. Some clones in this sample may be carry-over from other donors' samples. Material: naive CD8+ T cells from PBMCs. J is TRBJ2-1 and V is TRBV7-8; 8 nucleotides match TRBD2. This CDR3 is CASPSGGEDFYNEQFF. In DNA form, the CDR3 reads TGTGCCAGCCCCAGCGGGGGAGAAGACTTCTACAATGAGCAGTTCTTC. The variable domain in full, completed from reference TRBV7-8 and TRBJ2-1, reads GAGVSQSPRYKVAKRGQDVALRCDPISGHVSLFWYQQALGQGPEFLTYFQNEAQLDKSGLPSDRFFAERPEGSVSTLKIQRTQQEDSAVYLCASPSGGEDFYNEQFFGPGTRLTVL.